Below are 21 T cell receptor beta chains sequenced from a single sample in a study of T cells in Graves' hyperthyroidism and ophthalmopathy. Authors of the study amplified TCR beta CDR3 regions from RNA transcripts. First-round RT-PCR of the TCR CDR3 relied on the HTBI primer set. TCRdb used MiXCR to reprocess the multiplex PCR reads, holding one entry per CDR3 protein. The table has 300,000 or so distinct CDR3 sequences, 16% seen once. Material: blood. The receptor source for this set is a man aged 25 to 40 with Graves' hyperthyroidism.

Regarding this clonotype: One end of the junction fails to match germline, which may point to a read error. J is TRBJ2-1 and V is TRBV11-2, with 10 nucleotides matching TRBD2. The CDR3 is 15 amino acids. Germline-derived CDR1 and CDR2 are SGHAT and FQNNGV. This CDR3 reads CASSSSGSSYNGQFF. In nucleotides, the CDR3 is TGTGCCAGCAGCTCTAGCGGGAGCTCCTACAATGGGCAGTTCTTC. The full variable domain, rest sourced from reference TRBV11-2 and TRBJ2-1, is EAGVAQSPRYKIIEKRQSVAFWCNPISGHATLYWYQQILGQGPKLLIQFQNNGVVDDSQLPKDRFSAERLKGVDSTLKIQPAKLEDSAVYLCASSSSGSSYNGQFFGPGTRLTVL.

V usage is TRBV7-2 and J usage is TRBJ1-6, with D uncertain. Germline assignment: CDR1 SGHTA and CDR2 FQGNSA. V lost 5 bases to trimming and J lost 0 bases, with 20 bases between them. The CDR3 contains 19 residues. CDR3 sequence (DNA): TGTGCCAGCAGCCCACGGCGGGAGTTCACCCCCTCCTATAATTCACCCCTCCACTTT. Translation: CASSPRREFTPSYNSPLHF.

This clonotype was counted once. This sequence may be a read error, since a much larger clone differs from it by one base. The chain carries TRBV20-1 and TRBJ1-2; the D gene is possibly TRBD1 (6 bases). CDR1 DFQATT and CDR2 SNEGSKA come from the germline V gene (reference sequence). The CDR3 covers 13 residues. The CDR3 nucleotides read TGCAGTGCTAGAGATCTGGACAGAAATGGCTTCACCTTC. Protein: CSARDLDRNGFTF.

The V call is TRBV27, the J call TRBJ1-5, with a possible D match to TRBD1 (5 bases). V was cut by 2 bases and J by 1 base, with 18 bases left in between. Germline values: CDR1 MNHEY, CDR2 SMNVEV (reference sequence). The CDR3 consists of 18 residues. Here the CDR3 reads CASSLPRWGWSSNQPQHF. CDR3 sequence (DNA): TGTGCCAGCAGTTTACCTAGGTGGGGGTGGTCAAGCAATCAGCCCCAGCATTTT.

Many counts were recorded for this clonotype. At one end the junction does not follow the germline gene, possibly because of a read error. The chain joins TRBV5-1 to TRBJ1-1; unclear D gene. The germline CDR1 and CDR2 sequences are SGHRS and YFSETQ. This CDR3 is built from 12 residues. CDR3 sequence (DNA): TGTGCCAGCAGCTTAGGACACACTGAAGCTTTCTTT. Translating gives CASSLGHTEAFF.

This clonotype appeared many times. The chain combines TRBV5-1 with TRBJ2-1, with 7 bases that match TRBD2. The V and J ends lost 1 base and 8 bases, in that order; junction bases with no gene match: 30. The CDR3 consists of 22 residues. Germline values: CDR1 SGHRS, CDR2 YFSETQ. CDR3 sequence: CASSLPRNLGLLWTRVYYEQFF. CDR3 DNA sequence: TGCGCCAGCAGCTTGCCTCGCAACTTGGGACTGCTCTGGACTAGGGTTTATTATGAGCAGTTCTTC.

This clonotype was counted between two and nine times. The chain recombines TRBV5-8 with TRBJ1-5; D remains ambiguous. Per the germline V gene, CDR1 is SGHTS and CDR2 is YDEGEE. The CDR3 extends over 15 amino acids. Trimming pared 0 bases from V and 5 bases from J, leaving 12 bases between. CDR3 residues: CASSLAEEGDQPQHF. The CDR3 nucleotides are TGTGCCAGCAGCTTGGCCGAAGAGGGAGATCAGCCCCAGCATTTT.

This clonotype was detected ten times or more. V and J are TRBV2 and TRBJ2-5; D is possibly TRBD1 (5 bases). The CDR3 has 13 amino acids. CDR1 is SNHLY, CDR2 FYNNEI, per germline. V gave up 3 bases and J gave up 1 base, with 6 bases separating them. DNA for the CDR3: TGTGCCAGCAGTGAGGACATCCAAGAGACCCAGTACTTC. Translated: CASSEDIQETQYF.

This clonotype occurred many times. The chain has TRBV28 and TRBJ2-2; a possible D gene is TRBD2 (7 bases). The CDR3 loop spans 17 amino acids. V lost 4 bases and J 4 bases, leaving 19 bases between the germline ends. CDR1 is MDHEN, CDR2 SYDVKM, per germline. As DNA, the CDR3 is TGTGCCAGCAGTTCCGGCCTACAGGGAGGGGCCACCGGGGAGCTGTTTTTT. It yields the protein CASSSGLQGGATGELFF.

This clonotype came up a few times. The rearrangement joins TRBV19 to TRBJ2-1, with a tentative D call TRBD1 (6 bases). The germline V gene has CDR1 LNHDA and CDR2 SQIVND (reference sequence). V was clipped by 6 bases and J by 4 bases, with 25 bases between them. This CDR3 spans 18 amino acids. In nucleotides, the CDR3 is TGTGCCAGTAGGAATCAGATTTCCGGGACAAAGGGGTACAATGAGCAGTTCTTC. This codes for CASRNQISGTKGYNEQFF.

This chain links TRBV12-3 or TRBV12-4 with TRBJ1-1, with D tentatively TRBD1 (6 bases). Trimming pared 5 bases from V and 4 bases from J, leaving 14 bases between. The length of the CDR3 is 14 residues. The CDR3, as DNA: TGTGCCAGCAGTCTTGGGGGCGCGGGCACTGAAGCTTTCTTT. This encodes CASSLGGAGTEAFF.

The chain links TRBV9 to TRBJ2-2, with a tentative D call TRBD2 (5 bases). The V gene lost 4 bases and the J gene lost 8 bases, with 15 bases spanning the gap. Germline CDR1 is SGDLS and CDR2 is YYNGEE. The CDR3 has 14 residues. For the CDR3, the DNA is TGTGCCAGCAGCAAGAGTAGCGCGAATGGGGAGCTGTTTTTT. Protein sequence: CASSKSSANGELFF.

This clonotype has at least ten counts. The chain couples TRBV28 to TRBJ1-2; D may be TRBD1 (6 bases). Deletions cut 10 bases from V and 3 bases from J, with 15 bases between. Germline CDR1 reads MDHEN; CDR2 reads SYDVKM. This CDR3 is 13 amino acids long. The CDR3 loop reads CATTWTEDYGYTF. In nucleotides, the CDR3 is TGTGCCACCACCTGGACAGAAGACTATGGCTACACCTTC.

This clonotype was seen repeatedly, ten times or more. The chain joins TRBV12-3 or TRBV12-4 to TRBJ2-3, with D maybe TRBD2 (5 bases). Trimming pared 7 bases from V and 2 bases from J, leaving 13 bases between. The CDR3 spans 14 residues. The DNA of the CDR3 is TGTGCCAGCACCGAAGGACTCTTCACAGATACGCAGTATTTT. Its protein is CASTEGLFTDTQYF.

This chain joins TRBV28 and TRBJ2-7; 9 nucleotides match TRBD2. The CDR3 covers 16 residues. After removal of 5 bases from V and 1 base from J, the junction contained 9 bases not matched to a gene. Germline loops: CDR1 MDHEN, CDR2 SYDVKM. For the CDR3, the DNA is TGTGCCAGCAGTCCCACGGTAGCGGGAGCGTCCTACGAGCAGTACTTC. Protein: CASSPTVAGASYEQYF.

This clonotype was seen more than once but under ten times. CDR3 region: CASSQGGTGTDTQYF. Written as DNA, the CDR3 is TGTGCCAGCAGCCAAGGGGGGACCGGCACAGATACGCAGTATTTT. The chain couples TRBV3-1 to TRBJ2-3, with D perhaps matching TRBD1 or TRBD2 (5 bases each). Germline V CDR1 and CDR2: LGHDT, YNNKEL (reference sequence). V dropped 1 base and J dropped 1 base, with 9 bases sitting between them. The length of the CDR3 is 15 residues.

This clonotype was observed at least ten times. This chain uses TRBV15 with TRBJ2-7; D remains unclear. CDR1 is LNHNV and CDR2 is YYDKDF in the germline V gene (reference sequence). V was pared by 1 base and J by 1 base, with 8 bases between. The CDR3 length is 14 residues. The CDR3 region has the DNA TGTGCCACCAGCAGAGTCGGCCGTTCCTACGAGCAGTACTTC. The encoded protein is CATSRVGRSYEQYF.

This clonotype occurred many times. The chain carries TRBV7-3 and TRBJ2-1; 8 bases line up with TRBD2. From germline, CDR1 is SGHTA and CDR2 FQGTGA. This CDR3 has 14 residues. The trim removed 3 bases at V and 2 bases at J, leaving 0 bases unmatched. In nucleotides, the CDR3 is TGTGCCAGCAGCTTGGGACTAGCCTACAATGAGCAGTTCTTC. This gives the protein CASSLGLAYNEQFF.

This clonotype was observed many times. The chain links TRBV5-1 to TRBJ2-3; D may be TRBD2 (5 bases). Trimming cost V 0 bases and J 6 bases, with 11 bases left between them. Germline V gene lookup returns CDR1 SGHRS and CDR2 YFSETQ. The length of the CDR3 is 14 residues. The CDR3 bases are TGCGCCAGCAGCTTGGGTACGGGCGGGGATACGCAGTATTTT. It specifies CASSLGTGGDTQYF.

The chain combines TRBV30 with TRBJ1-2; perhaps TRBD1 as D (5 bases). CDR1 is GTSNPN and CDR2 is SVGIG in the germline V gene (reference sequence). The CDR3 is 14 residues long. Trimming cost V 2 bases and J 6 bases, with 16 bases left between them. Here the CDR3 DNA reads TGTGCCTGGAGTAGAGGCCCATCGGGACATGGCTACACCTTC. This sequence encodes CAWSRGPSGHGYTF.

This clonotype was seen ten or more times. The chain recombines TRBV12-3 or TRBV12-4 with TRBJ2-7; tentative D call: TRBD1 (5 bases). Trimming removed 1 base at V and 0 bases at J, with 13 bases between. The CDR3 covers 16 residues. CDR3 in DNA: TGTGCCAGCAGTTTAGTAGGACAATCGAGCTCCTACGAGCAGTACTTC. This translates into CASSLVGQSSSYEQYF.